This TCR beta chain stems from a study of CD8 T cells in Susac syndrome. Study results and caveats: It was acknowledged by the study that relatively few individuals were included in its TCR sequencing and HLA analysis.

Deletions cut 2 bases from V and 4 bases from J, with 8 bases between. CDR3 length: 13 residues. The germline CDR1 and CDR2 sequences are MRHNA and SNTAGT. Of note for this clonotype: Antigen specificity is unknown.

TEMRA cells were enriched by FACS, and CD4+ and CD8+ T cells were negatively isolated. The authors reverse transcribed about 0.45 to 1 ug RNA with random hexamers. The authors amplified TCR beta CDR3 across 54 Vbeta and 13 Jbeta using immunoSEQ multiplex PCR. TCRdb re-called the immunoSEQ multiplex PCR reads with MiXCR, one entry per CDR3 protein. This sample has a few hundred thousand distinct CDR3 sequences, with around 93% found just once. The clonotype was recovered from a human donor with multiple sclerosis. The V call is TRBV6-4, the J call TRBJ1-1, with no clear D. Source material: CD4+ T cells from PBMCs. The CDR3 bases are TGTGCCAGCAGTGACCCCACGGTCACTGAAGCTTTCTTT. The encoded protein is CASSDPTVTEAFF.